The next 5 T cell receptor beta chains were all read from a single sample in a study of T cells after yellow fever vaccination. TCRdb passed the 5' RACE reads through MiXCR, listing each CDR3 protein once. The table lists 230,000 or so distinct CDR3 sequences, about 7% of them singletons, with 0.85% to 1.2% in the top ten. Material: CD4+ T cells sorted from PBMCs, obtained on the day of the yellow fever booster vaccination. The receptor set was obtained from a man under 40 who received the YFV17D yellow fever vaccine.

In this sample, this clonotype turned up a few times. This chain uses TRBV28 with TRBJ2-4, with 10 bases aligning to TRBD2. Germline-derived CDR1 and CDR2 are MDHEN and SYDVKM. The J segment lost 0 bases and the V segment lost 5 bases, leaving 4 bases of the junction unmatched. The CDR3 covers 16 residues. The CDR3, as DNA: TGTGCCAGCAGTCCCCTAGCGGGAGAAGCCAAAAACATTCAGTACTTC. Residues: CASSPLAGEAKNIQYF.

This clonotype occurred many times. The chain couples TRBV4-3 to TRBJ2-2; 8 nucleotides line up with TRBD2. The J segment lost 2 bases and the V segment lost 1 base, leaving 3 bases of the junction unmatched. The CDR3 runs to 16 residues. CDR1 is LGHNA, CDR2 YSLEER, per germline. The CDR3 sequence is CASSQGSGRNTGELFF. CDR3 DNA sequence: TGCGCCAGCAGCCAAGGGAGCGGGAGAAACACCGGGGAGCTGTTTTTT.

The genes are TRBV5-4 and TRBJ1-6, with D perhaps matching TRBD1 (6 bases). CDR3 size: 14 residues. Germline CDR1 reads SGHNT; CDR2 reads YYREEE (reference sequence). The V end was cut by 3 bases, the J end by 6 bases, with 10 bases between. This chain's CDR3 is CASSSGTINSPLHF. In nucleotides, the CDR3 is TGTGCCAGCAGCTCCGGGACAATTAATTCACCCCTCCACTTT.

The V and J genes are TRBV18 and TRBJ1-6; the match to TRBD1 covers 7 bases. The CDR3 is 14 residues long. The germline V gene encodes CDR1 KGHSH and CDR2 LQKENI. The V gene end was trimmed by 3 bases and the J gene end by 10 bases; junction bases not matched to a gene: 6. CDR3 sequence: CASSPDRTDSPLHF. DNA for the CDR3: TGTGCCAGCTCACCGGACAGGACAGACTCACCCCTCCACTTT.

About this clonotype itself: A read error is possible here, since a much larger clone lies one base away. The chain uses TRBV5-1 and TRBJ2-1; 10 bases line up with TRBD2. Germline V lookup: CDR1 SGHRS, CDR2 YFSETQ. CDR3 length: 17 amino acids. The CDR3 sequence: CTSRPLAGSTGNNEQFF. CDR3 in DNA: TGCACCAGCAGGCCACTAGCGGGAAGCACGGGGAACAATGAGCAGTTCTTC.